The clone carrying this T cell receptor (beta chain) was counted a few times. Researchers amplified the TCR beta CDR3 regions from RNA transcripts. During a first-round RT-PCR of the TCR CDR3, the HTBI primer set was used. TCRdb re-called the multiplex PCR reads through MiXCR, storing one row per CDR3 protein. The data show 300,000 or so distinct CDR3 sequences, with about 21% seen just once and around half held by the top ten. The study excluded patients with uncontrolled infection, other autoimmune disease, pregnancy or lactation. This entry is derived from a study of T cells in Graves' hyperthyroidism and ophthalmopathy. This TCR came from a woman in her forties or fifties with Graves' hyperthyroidism. Input material: blood.

CDR3 sequence (DNA): TGTGCCAGCAGTCATGGACAGGGAGAGGGGTTAGTCAAAAACATTCAGTACTTC. Amino acid sequence: CASSHGQGEGLVKNIQYF. The rearrangement joins TRBV6-1 to TRBJ2-4; 8 bases align to TRBD1. V shed 5 bases, J shed 3 bases, and the junction held 15 bases outside the gene matches. The CDR3 runs 18 residues. Germline V gives CDR1 MNHNS, CDR2 SASEGT.